This is a list of T cell receptor beta chains from one sample in a study of blood T cell repertoires in COVID-19. Method: immunoSEQ multiplex PCR; TCRdb's copy keeps in-frame clones and lacks some. This repertoire shows under 200,000 clones, approximately 84% found once; its top ten account for more than 6.5%. The specimen was PBMCs or T cells enriched from blood (not recorded which). These receptors were taken from a woman aged 45-65 years who had recovered from COVID-19. Each CDR3 is given with its conserved first and last residue.

TRBV27,TRBJ1-4,CASSLGTGEKLFF
TRBV3-1/TRBV3-2,TRBJ2-2,CASSQAAGRTHTGELFF
TRBV4-3,TRBJ1-4,CASSQNRGYEKLFF
TRBV5-4,TRBJ1-5,CASSTGLGRPQHF
TRBV6-5,TRBJ2-7,CASRLGWGAYEQYF
TRBV28,TRBJ2-7,CASSLSYRGGYEQYF
TRBV27,TRBJ2-2,CASSPWGNGELFF
TRBV5-1,TRBJ2-2,CASSLGGTHTGELFF
TRBV5-1,TRBJ1-4,CASSNGQVATNEKLFF
TRBV18,TRBJ2-7,CASSPGSSSYEQYF
TRBV27,TRBJ2-7,CASSLSIAGSSYEQYF
TRBV5-1,TRBJ1-1,CASSPDRGEGGRWAFF
TRBV14,TRBJ2-2,CASSRQAGTGELFF
TRBV6-2/TRBV6-3,TRBJ2-3,CASSKTGIDTQYF
TRBV9,TRBJ2-7,CASSVPSGGLYEQYF
TRBV5-1,TRBJ2-2,CASSLGTSGSAGELFF
TRBV19,TRBJ1-1,CASSLAGYTEAFF
TRBV5-4,TRBJ2-3,CASSLTGRVSTDTQYF
TRBV10-3,TRBJ1-1,CAIREGTGGTEAFF
TRBV3-1/TRBV3-2,TRBJ1-4,CASSQRRAKTILSEKLFF
TRBV2,TRBJ2-5,CASSAFGLAAPQETQYF
TRBV6-4,TRBJ1-3,CASSDPTDGRGENTIYF
TRBV30,TRBJ2-7,CAWSAQGRSYEQYF
TRBV7-6,TRBJ2-2,CASSSGSGRWTGELFF
TRBV4-1,TRBJ1-1,CASSQGPGAGTEAFF
TRBV29-1,TRBJ2-7,CSIRTGDREQYF
TRBV19,TRBJ1-2,CASSPEHRDIYGYTF
TRBV10-1,TRBJ1-4,CASSTGSANEKLFF
TRBV28,TRBJ1-5,CASSPFDRGQPQHF
TRBV25-1,TRBJ1-1,CASSGTRNTEAFF
TRBV19,TRBJ1-4,CASSTGPSGDSREKLFF
TRBV2,TRBJ2-1,CASRRESSGEQFF
TRBV7-8,TRBJ2-7,CASSGRDSYEQYF
TRBV7-6,TRBJ2-6,CASRSQGAGANVLTF
TRBV28,TRBJ2-3,CASSLTRQTQYF
TRBV27,TRBJ2-1,CASSLSRRLAGGEEQFF
TRBV7-9,TRBJ2-2,CASSSTGELFF
TRBV18,TRBJ1-5,CASSPPQTGGNQPQHF
TRBV5-1,TRBJ2-6,CASSVLLQSSGANVLTF
TRBV10-3,TRBJ2-1,CAISDGTSVWNEQFF
TRBV18,TRBJ1-4,CASSPWGYEKLFF
TRBV6-5,TRBJ1-2,CASSWPGQTNYGYTF
TRBV18,TRBJ1-5,CASSGTGTGYANQPQHF
TRBV11-2,TRBJ1-2,CASSLDRGQGGNYGYTF
TRBV6-5,TRBJ2-2,CASSYSPDTGELFF
TRBV18,TRBJ2-2,CASSFYTGELFF
TRBV5-1,TRBJ1-6,CASSLRQGGSPLHF
TRBV28,TRBJ2-7,CASSTYGLAGSYEQYF
TRBV5-5,TRBJ2-1,CASSRAGTSAYNEQFF